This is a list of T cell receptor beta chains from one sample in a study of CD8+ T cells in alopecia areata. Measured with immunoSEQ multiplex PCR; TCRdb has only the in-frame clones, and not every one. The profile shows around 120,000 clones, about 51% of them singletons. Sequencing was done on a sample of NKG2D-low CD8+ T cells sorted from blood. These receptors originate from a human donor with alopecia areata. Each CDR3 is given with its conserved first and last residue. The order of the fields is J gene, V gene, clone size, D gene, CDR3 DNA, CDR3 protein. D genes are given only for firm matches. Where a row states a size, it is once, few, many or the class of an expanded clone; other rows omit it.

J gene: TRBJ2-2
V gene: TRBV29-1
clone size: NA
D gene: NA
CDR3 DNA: TGCAGCGTTGAAAGACGTACCGGGGAGCTGTTTTTT
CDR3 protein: CSVERRTGELFF

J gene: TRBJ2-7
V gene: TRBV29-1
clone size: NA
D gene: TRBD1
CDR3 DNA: TGCAGCGTTGAAAGCCCGAGACAGGGCGGATCCTACGAGCAGTACTTC
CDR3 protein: CSVESPRQGGSYEQYF

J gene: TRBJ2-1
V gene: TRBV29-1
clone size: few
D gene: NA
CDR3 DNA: TGCAGCGTGACACCCGCCTTTGGGCGGTCGAGCTCCTACAATGAGCAGTTCTTC
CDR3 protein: CSVTPAFGRSSSYNEQFF

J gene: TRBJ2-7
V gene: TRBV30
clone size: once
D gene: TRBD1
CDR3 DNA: TGTGCCTTGTTGGGGACAGGGTATTACGAGCAGTACTTC
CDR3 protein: CALLGTGYYEQYF

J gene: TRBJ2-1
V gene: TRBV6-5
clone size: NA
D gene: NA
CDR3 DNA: TGTGCCAGCAGTTACTCGATAGGGAGCTCCTACAATGAGCAGTTCTTC
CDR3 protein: CASSYSIGSSYNEQFF

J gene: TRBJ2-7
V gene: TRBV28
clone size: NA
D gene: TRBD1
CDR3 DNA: TGTGCCAGCAGCGTGGACAGGGGCGTCTACGAGCAGTACTTC
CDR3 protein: CASSVDRGVYEQYF

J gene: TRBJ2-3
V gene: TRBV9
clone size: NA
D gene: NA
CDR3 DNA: TGTGCCAGCAGCGTACCTAGCAGCCCAGATACGCAGTATTTT
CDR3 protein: CASSVPSSPDTQYF

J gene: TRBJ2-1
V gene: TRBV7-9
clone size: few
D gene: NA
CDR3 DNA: TGTGCCACCGAACCACCAGAGGAGAATGAGCAGTTCTTC
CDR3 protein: CATEPPEENEQFF

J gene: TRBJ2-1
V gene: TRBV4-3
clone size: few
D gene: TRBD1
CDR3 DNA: TGCGCCAGCAGCTCCGGGACAGGGGGCTTCGATGAGCAGTTCTTC
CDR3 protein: CASSSGTGGFDEQFF

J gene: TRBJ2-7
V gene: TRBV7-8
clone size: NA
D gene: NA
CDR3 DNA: TGTGCCAGCAGCTTCCGGGGGGCATACGAGCAGTACTTC
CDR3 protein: CASSFRGAYEQYF

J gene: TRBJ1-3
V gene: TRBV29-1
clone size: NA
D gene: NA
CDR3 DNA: TGCAGCGTTGTGGGAATTGGAAACACCATATATTTT
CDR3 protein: CSVVGIGNTIYF

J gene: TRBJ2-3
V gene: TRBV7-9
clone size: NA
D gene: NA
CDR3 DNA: TGTGCCGTCGACCTTGGGGCAGATACGCAGTATTTT
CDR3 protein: CAVDLGADTQYF

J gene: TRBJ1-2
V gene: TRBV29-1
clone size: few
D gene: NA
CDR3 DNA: TGCAGCGTTGAAGGGTGGACTTCTAACTATGGCTACACCTTC
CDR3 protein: CSVEGWTSNYGYTF

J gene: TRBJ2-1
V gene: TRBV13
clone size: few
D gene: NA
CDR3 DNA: TGTGCCAGCCAAATTCGGGGGCTGGGGGATGAGCAGTTCTTC
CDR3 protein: CASQIRGLGDEQFF

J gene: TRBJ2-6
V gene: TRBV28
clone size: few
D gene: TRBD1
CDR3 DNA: TGTGCCAGTACTGGCAGGGGGCTGGGCATCTCTGGGGCCAACGTCCTGACTTTC
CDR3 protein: CASTGRGLGISGANVLTF

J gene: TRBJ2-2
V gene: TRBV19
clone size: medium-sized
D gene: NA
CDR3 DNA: TGTGCCACCCGAAGGATCCAGGAAGACACCGGGGAGCTGTTTTTT
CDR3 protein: CATRRIQEDTGELFF

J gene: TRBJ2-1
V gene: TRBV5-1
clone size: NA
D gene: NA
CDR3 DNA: TGCGCCAGCAGCTTGGGAGTCGAGTACAATGAGCAGTTCTTC
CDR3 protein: CASSLGVEYNEQFF

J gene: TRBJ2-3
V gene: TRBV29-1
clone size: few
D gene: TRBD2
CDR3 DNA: TGCAGCGTTGAAGATATAGGCCTAGCGGGATCTTCGTCATACACAGATACGCAGTATTTT
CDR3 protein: CSVEDIGLAGSSSYTDTQYF

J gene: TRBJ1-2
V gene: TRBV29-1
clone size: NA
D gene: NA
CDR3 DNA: TGCAGCGTTGAACGTCTAACAGACTATGGCTACACCTTC
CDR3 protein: CSVERLTDYGYTF

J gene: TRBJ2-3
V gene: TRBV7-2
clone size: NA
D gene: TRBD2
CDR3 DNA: TGTGCCAGCAGCTTAGGGCGGGAGGGGTCAGATACGCAGTATTTT
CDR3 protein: CASSLGREGSDTQYF

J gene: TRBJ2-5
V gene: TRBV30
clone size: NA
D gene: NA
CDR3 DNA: TGTGCCTGGGGCCCGGGAAGGGGTCAAGAGACCCAGTACTTC
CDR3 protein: CAWGPGRGQETQYF

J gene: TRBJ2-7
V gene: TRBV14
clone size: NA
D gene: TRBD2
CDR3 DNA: TGTGCCAGCAGCCAAGACGGGACTAGTTCCCACGAGCAGTACTTC
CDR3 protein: CASSQDGTSSHEQYF

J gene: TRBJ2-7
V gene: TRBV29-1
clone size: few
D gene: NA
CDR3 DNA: TGCAGCGGAAACACCCTGGACAGCTACGAGCAGTACTTC
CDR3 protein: CSGNTLDSYEQYF

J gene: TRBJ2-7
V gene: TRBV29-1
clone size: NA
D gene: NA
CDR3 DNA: TGCAGCGCTCTCTCCGACGGATCCTACGAGCAGTACTTC
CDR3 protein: CSALSDGSYEQYF

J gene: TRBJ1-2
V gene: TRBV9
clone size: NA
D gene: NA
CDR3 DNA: TGTGCCAGCAGCCCAGGAGTTGGTGGCTACACCTTC
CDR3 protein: CASSPGVGGYTF

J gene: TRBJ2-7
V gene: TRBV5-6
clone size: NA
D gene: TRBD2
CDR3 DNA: TGTGCCAGCAGCTCTCGACTAGCGGGAGTCTACGAGCAGTACTTC
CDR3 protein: CASSSRLAGVYEQYF

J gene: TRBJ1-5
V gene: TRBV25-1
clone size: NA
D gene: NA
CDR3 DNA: TGTGCCAGCAGATCAGGGTTAGGTCAGCCCCAGCATTTT
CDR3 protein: CASRSGLGQPQHF

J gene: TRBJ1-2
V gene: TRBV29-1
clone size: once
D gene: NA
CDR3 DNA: TGCAGCGTTGAAGGCCCGGAAAATGGCTACACCTTC
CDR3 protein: CSVEGPENGYTF

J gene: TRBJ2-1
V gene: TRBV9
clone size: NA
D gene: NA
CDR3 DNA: TGTGCCAGCAGCGTGGATTATGAGCAGTTCTTC
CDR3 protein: CASSVDYEQFF

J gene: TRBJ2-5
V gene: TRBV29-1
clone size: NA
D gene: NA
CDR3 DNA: TGCAGCACCCCCCCACCTACAGGGACAGAGACCCAGTACTTC
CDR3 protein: CSTPPPTGTETQYF

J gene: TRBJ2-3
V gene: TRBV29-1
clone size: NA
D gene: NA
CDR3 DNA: TGCAGCGCAAACACAGGGAGAACCCTCATCACAGATACGCAGTATTTT
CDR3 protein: CSANTGRTLITDTQYF

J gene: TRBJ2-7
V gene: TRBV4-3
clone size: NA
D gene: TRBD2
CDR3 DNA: TGCGCCAGCAGCCAAACGACTAGCGGGGCCTACGAGCAGTACTTC
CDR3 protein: CASSQTTSGAYEQYF

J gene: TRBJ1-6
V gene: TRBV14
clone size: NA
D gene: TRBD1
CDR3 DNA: TGTGCCAGCAGCCAAGAGGGACAGGGAAATTCACCCCTCCACTTT
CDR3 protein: CASSQEGQGNSPLHF

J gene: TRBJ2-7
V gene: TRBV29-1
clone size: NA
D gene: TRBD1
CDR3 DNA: TGCAGCGTTTATGGACAGGTCTACGAGCAGTACTTC
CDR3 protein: CSVYGQVYEQYF

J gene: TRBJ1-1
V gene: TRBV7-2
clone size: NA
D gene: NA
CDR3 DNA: TGTGCCAGCAGCTTATTTGGGGCAACTGAAGCTTTCTTT
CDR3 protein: CASSLFGATEAFF

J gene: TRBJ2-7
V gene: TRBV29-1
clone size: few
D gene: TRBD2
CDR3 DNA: TGCAGCGGACTAGCGGGGGACTACGAGCAGTACTTC
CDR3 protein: CSGLAGDYEQYF

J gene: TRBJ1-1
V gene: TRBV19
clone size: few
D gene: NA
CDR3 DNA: TGTGCCAGTACCGCAGGGCCTGAAGCTTTCTTT
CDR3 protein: CASTAGPEAFF